A single TCR beta chain is shown here with its context. Its specificity is not known. This sample is drawn from a study of T cells expressing NK-cell markers. Overall study context: According to the study, TCR beta repertoires originated from sorted CD3+CD56+NKG2C+, CD3+CD56+NKG2C- and CD3+CD56-NKG2C+ T cells. Findings and limits, study-wide: Dominant NKG2C+ clonotypes accounted for roughly 1.0-7.0% of CD8+ T cells in more than 5 donors. These same clonotypes (in several donors) also led the CD3+CD56-NKG2C+ fraction.

Germline V CDR1 and CDR2: DFQATT, SNEGSKA (reference sequence). The CDR3 loop spans 16 amino acids. TCRdb reanalyzed the 5' RACE reads, giving one entry per CDR3 protein sequence and no DNA. The sample totals 30,000 or so distinct CDR3 sequences. This sequence joins TRBV20-1 and TRBJ2-1; TCRdb designates TRBD2, a call that cannot be tested without DNA. The sequence was collected from a woman aged 18 to 75 in good health. Sequenced: blood T cells: a sorted CD56 or NKG2C T cell subset, CD4+ or CD8+ T cells, or bulk PBMC T cells (not recorded which). The CDR3 loop reads CSARDSLAGGINEQFF.